This entry concerns a single T cell receptor beta chain. What it binds is unknown. From the germline J gene comes the end of the CDR3, since the read stops 3 residues before it. These data are taken from a study of T cells in women clearing cervical HPV infection. As for the study in general: Blood came at first lesion visit for cases, post-clearance for controls. General study results and limits: T-cell numbers per sample were unknown and may explain richness differences.

TCRdb's copy holds only in-frame clones and misses some; the assay was immunoSEQ multiplex PCR. Its clone listing holds 25,000 to 35,000 clones. The CDR3 has 14 residues. The J segment lost 5 bases and the V segment lost 6 bases, leaving 7 bases of the junction unmatched. Germline CDR1 is MDHEN and CDR2 is SYDVKM. The chain is built from TRBV28 and TRBJ1-1, with TRBD1 identical over 9 bases. Sequences were obtained from blood buffy coat. The TCR sequence derives from a woman aged 18 to 75 with a cervical HPV16 infection that either progressed to CIN3+ or cleared (not recorded which). The CDR3 sequence: CASRIWTGATEAFF. The DNA read from the CDR3 is TGTGCCAGCAGAATATGGACAGGGGCGACTGAA.